The sequence of this T cell receptor beta chain was determined in a study of blood T cell repertoires in COVID-19. Study-level background: From the United States, Italy and Spain came samples of acute and convalescent COVID-19. Sample material is recorded as cDNA or gDNA derived from T cells, B-cell-depleted T cells, or PBMCs.

Authors' processing steps: Using reference gene primer amplification, nucleated cell counts were estimated. Profiled with immunoSEQ multiplex PCR; TCRdb holds only in-frame clones, not every one. Clone size and V and J calls were adopted from that table, with D and trimming inferred from the DNA. The profile shows some 160,000 clones, 83% of them singletons. This receptor was taken from a woman aged 70-85 years who had recovered from COVID-19. Specimen: peripheral blood.

DNA for the CDR3: TGTGCCAGCAGTCCCGGGACTAGCGGGCCAACTTACTTC. Its translation: CASSPGTSGPTYF. This sequence joins TRBV27 and TRBJ2-7, with 12 nucleotides matching TRBD2. The J segment lost 13 bases and the V segment lost 5 bases, leaving 9 bases of the junction unmatched. The CDR3 is 13 residues long. Germline lookup yields CDR1 MNHEY and CDR2 SMNVEV (reference sequence).